This T cell receptor beta chain was documented in a study of blood T cell repertoires in COVID-19. Sequencing was performed with immunoSEQ multiplex PCR; in TCRdb, only in-frame clones are kept and a portion is missing. This table holds around 130,000 clones, 80% to 90% found once. Per the germline V gene, CDR1 is SGHRS and CDR2 is YFSETQ. The CDR3 is 16 residues long. Trimming removed 4 bases from V and 3 bases from J, with 16 bases in between. Study members were between roughly 18 and 90 years old and lived in fewer than 30 US regions. Grouping used clinical history reported by participants in a survey and questionnaire.

Source material: PBMCs or T cells enriched from blood (not recorded which). This sequence was found in a woman in her forties or fifties who had recovered from COVID-19. The V call is TRBV5-1, the J call TRBJ2-2; weak D call: TRBD2 (7 bases). The CDR3: CASSRTGGADTGELFF. The CDR3 bases are TGCGCCAGCAGCCGGACGGGGGGCGCCGACACCGGGGAGCTGTTTTTT.